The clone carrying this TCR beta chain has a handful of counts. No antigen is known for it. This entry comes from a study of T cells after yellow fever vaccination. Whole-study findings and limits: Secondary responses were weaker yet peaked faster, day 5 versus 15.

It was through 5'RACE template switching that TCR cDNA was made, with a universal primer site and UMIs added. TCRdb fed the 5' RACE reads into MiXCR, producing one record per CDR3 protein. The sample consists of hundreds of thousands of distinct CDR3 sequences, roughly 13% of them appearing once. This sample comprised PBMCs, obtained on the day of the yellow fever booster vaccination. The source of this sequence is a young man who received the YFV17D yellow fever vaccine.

CDR3 DNA: TGTGCCAGCTGCAAGACAGGGACCACAGATACGCAGTATTTT. The encoded protein is CASCKTGTTDTQYF. The chain links TRBV7-2 to TRBJ2-3, with 7 bases fitting TRBD1. Per germline, CDR1 SGHTA and CDR2 FQGNSA. The V gene end was trimmed by 8 bases and the J gene end by 2 bases; junction bases not matched to a gene: 7. The CDR3 length is 14 residues.